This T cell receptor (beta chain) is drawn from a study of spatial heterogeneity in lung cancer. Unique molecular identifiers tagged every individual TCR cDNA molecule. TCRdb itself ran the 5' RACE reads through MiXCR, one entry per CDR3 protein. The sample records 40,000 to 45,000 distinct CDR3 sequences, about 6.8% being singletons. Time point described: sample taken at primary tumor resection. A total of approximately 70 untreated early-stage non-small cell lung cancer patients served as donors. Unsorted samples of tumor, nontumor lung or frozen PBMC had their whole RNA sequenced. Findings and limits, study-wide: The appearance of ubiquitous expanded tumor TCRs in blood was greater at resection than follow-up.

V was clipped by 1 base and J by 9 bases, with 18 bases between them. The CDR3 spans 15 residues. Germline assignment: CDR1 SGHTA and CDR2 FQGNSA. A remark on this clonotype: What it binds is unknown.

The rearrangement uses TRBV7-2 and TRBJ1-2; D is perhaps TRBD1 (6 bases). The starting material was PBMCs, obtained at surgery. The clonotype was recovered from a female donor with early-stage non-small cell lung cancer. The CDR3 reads CASSLVGGPSESYTF. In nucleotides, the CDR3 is TGTGCCAGCAGCTTAGTTGGGGGGCCTTCCGAAAGCTACACCTTC.